The 15 T cell receptor beta chains listed next were all sequenced from one sample in a study of Graves' ophthalmopathy and Graves' hyperthyroidism. RNA transcripts yielded amplified TCR beta CDR3 regions. An opening RT-PCR round employed HTBI primers and preceded a second-round multiplex PCR. TCRdb analysed the multiplex PCR reads with MiXCR anew, one entry per CDR3 protein. The sample lists over a million distinct CDR3 sequences; about 36% were seen once. Sequenced sample: peripheral blood or thyroid tissue (not recorded which). Receptor source: an adult man with Graves' hyperthyroidism.

J is TRBJ2-7 and V is TRBV20-1; 7 bases match TRBD1. The CDR3 runs to 14 residues. The germline gives CDR1 DFQATT, CDR2 SNEGSKA (reference sequence). Losses at the gene ends were 3 bases for V and 2 bases for J; bases not matched to a gene: 7. The chain's CDR3 is CSARETGQTYEQYF. Written as DNA, the CDR3 is TGCAGTGCTAGGGAAACGGGACAGACCTACGAGCAGTACTTC.

This clonotype showed up just a few times. A junction boundary mismatches the germline segment, possibly from a read error. The rearrangement links TRBV2 to TRBJ1-3; 7 bases match TRBD1. CDR1 and CDR2 from the germline V gene are SNHLY and FYNNEI. This CDR3 is 12 amino acids long. CDR3 DNA sequence: TGTGCCAGCAGTCCCTACCGGGACAGTACGCATTTT. This gives the protein CASSPYRDSTHF.

This clonotype was found many times. The chain is built from TRBV7-2 and TRBJ2-6; TRBD1 matches 7 bases. Germline V gene data show CDR1 as SGHTA and CDR2 as FQGNSA. The CDR3 spans 17 residues. Trimming took 4 bases from V and 0 from J; bases not matched to a gene: 6. The CDR3 loop is CASSSRQGYSGANVLTF. The DNA for the CDR3 is TGTGCCAGCAGCTCCAGACAGGGCTACTCTGGGGCCAACGTCCTGACTTTC.

For the CDR3, the DNA is TGTGCCAGCAGTGACGACAGGGGACACGTAGATTGTTTCTCCTACGAGCAGTACTTC. Translated: CASSDDRGHVDCFSYEQYF. The chain is built from TRBV25-1 and TRBJ2-7; 8 nucleotides line up with TRBD1. Per germline, CDR1 MGHDK and CDR2 SYGVNS. V shed 3 bases and J 0 bases; nucleotides not matched to a gene: 16. CDR3 length: 19 amino acids.

In the case of this clonotype: The conserved closing phenylalanine or tryptophan is absent in this CDR3, likely reflecting a read error. The CDR3 coding sequence is TGCAGTGCTAGACCCCTAAACGGAGGAGAGACCCAGTACCTC. Translated, it gives CSARPLNGGETQYL. This chain connects TRBV20-1 to TRBJ2-5; D may be TRBD2 (5 bases). Per the germline V gene, CDR1 is DFQATT and CDR2 is SNEGSKA (reference sequence). The ends were cut back, 2 bases at V and 4 bases at J, with 14 bases in the middle. CDR3 length: 14 amino acids.

This clonotype has at least ten counts. V is TRBV15 and J is TRBJ1-1; D unresolved. The CDR3 sequence is 13 residues long. Trimming shortened V by 8 bases and J by 1 base, and 11 bases separated the two germline ends. Germline V gene sequence: CDR1 LNHNV, CDR2 YYDKDF (reference sequence). The CDR3 sequence is CATGRVKNTEAFF. The CDR3 DNA follows: TGTGCCACCGGGAGGGTCAAGAACACTGAAGCTTTCTTT.

The rearrangement links TRBV29-1 to TRBJ2-5, with 7 nucleotides matching TRBD2. Germline V gives CDR1 SQVTM, CDR2 ANQGSEA. Losses at the gene ends were 1 base for V and 5 bases for J; bases not matched to a gene: 4. There are 13 residues in the CDR3. The DNA for the CDR3 is TGCAGCGTTGAAGGGGGGGGGTCGGAGACCCAGTACTTC. It encodes CSVEGGGSETQYF. Complete variable domain (other parts from reference TRBV29-1 and TRBJ2-5): SAVISQKPSRDICQRGTSLTIQCQVDSQVTMMFWYRQQPGQSLTLIATANQGSEATYESGFVIDKFPISRPNLTFSTLTVSNMSPEDSSIYLCSVEGGGSETQYFGPGTRLLVL.

The rearrangement joins TRBV10-3 to TRBJ2-5; 13 positions agree with TRBD2. V shed 10 bases, J shed 4 bases, and the junction held 12 bases outside the gene matches. CDR3 length: 16 residues. The V gene's germline CDR1 is ENHRY and CDR2 SYGVKD. The CDR3 DNA reads as TGTGCCAGCAGCGACCCCCGACTAGCGGGAGGAGAGACCCAGTACTTC. Protein: CASSDPRLAGGETQYF.

J is TRBJ1-1 and V is TRBV6-6, with a tentative D call TRBD1 (6 bases). Trimming removed 2 bases from V and 4 bases from J, with 17 bases in between. Per germline, CDR1 MNHNY and CDR2 SVGAGI (reference sequence). The CDR3 has 16 residues. The CDR3, as DNA: TGTGCCAGCAGTTACAAGCAGGACAGTAGGGGCACTGAAGCTTTCTTT. Protein sequence: CASSYKQDSRGTEAFF.

This clonotype was observed a few times. This sequence may be a read error, since a much larger clone differs from it by one base. The CDR3 here is CASSTGLAGQETQYF. The DNA for the CDR3 is TGTGCCAGCAGCACGGGACTAGCGGGCCAAGAGACCCAGTACTTC. This chain uses TRBV7-9 with TRBJ2-5; 12 nucleotides agree with TRBD2. With V trimmed by 5 bases and J by 1 base, 2 bases remained unmatched. The CDR3 runs to 15 residues. Germline V gene sequence: CDR1 SEHNR, CDR2 FQNEAQ (reference sequence).

This clonotype was seen ten or more times. The rearrangement links TRBV25-1 to TRBJ1-6; 9 bases align to TRBD1. J gave up 9 bases and V 6 bases, and 6 bases lay outside the gene matches. The length of the CDR3 is 14 residues. The germline V gene has CDR1 MGHDK and CDR2 SYGVNS. CDR3 in DNA: TGTGCCAGCAGGCTGGGACAGGGAAGTTCACCCCTCCACTTT. Its translation: CASRLGQGSSPLHF.

The chain has TRBV2 and TRBJ2-7; TRBD2 agrees at 8 bases. Germline loops: CDR1 SNHLY, CDR2 FYNNEI. V shed 10 bases, J shed 4 bases, and the junction held 15 bases outside the gene matches. The CDR3 loop spans 15 amino acids. In nucleotides, the CDR3 is TGTGCCATCAAACCTAATGCGGGAGGTTGGTACGAGCAGTACTTC. Its protein is CAIKPNAGGWYEQYF.

This clonotype was seen a few times. The chain combines TRBV6-6 with TRBJ2-7, with 12 bases matching TRBD2. The CDR3 length is 15 residues. Germline trimming cut 4 bases from V and 5 bases from J; bases unmatched to any gene: 6. The germline V gene has CDR1 MNHNY and CDR2 SVGAGI (reference sequence). CDR3 nucleotides: TGTGCCAGCAGTTCGACTAGCGGGAGACCCAACGAGCAGTACTTC. This translates into CASSSTSGRPNEQYF.

V usage is TRBV5-1 and J usage is TRBJ2-5, with unresolved D. The germline V gene has CDR1 SGHRS and CDR2 YFSETQ. Trimming took 4 bases from V and 7 from J, leaving 14 bases between them. The CDR3 is 13 residues long. The CDR3 DNA reads as TGCGCCAGCAGCGTCCTCAGGAGTGGGACCCAGTACTTC. As protein: CASSVLRSGTQYF.

Concerning this clonotype: A much bigger clone sits one base away, suggesting this may be a read error. This rearrangement joins TRBV25-1 to TRBJ2-5; the match to TRBD2 covers 11 bases. The CDR3 is made up of 15 amino acids. The germline CDR1 and CDR2 sequences are MGHDK and SYGVNS. The CDR3 DNA reads as TGTGCCAGCAACATAGCGGGGGGGCCCCGTGAGACCCAGTGCTTC. Residues: CASNIAGGPRETQCF.